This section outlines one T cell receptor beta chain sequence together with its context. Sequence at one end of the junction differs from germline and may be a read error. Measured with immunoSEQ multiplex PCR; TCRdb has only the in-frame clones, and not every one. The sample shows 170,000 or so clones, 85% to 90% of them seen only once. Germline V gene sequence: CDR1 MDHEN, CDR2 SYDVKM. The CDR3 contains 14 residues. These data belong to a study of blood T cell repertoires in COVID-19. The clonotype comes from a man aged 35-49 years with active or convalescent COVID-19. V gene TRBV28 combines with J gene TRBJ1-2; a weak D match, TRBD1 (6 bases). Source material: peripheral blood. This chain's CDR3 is CASTLWGGQDGYTF. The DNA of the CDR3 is TGTGCCAGCACCCTTTGGGGGGGGCAAGATGGTTACACCTTC.